This T cell receptor beta chain was retrieved from a study of early T cells in non-severe SARS-CoV-2 infection. TCRdb re-derived calls from the 5' RACE reads in MiXCR, one entry per CDR3 protein. The sample holds 30,000 to 40,000 distinct CDR3 sequences, roughly 5.9% seen once. The V and J ends lost 5 bases and 3 bases, in that order; junction bases with no gene match: 6. The CDR3 spans 14 residues. Germline V gene data show CDR1 as MGHRA and CDR2 as YSYEKL. The sequenced sample was whole blood. The receptor was isolated from an adult who was a healthcare worker with PCR-confirmed SARS-CoV-2 infection or an uninfected control (not recorded which). This chain links TRBV4-1 with TRBJ2-7; 8 bases line up with TRBD2. CDR3 amino acids: CASSVAREDYEQYF. The DNA for the CDR3 is TGCGCCAGCAGCGTGGCGCGGGAGGACTACGAGCAGTACTTC.